The 23 T cell receptor beta chains listed next were all sequenced from one sample in a study of blood T cell repertoires in COVID-19. Sequencing was performed with immunoSEQ multiplex PCR; in TCRdb, only in-frame clones are kept and a portion is missing. This repertoire shows hundreds of thousands of clones, around 90% found once; its top ten account for under 0.3%. Sequenced input: peripheral blood. The receptors stem from a woman under 30 with acute or convalescent COVID-19.

In regard to this clone: The germline gene is not matched at one end of the junction; a read error may be the cause. V and J are TRBV3-1 (or the pseudogene TRBV3-2) and TRBJ1-1; no clear D gene. This CDR3 comprises 16 residues. Germline V gives CDR1 LGHDT, CDR2 YNNKEL (reference sequence). The CDR3, as DNA: TGTGCCAGCAGCCCCCTCTTCATGAAACTGAATACTGAAGCTTTCTTT. This gives the protein CASSPLFMKLNTEAFF.

The gene calls are TRBV10-3 and TRBJ2-7; the match to TRBD1 covers 10 bases. V dropped 2 bases and J dropped 2; count of bases not matched to a gene: 3. The CDR3 has 15 amino acids. Germline V gives CDR1 ENHRY, CDR2 SYGVKD. The CDR3 nucleotides are TGTGCCATCAGTGAGCCAGGGACAGGGGCCTACGAGCAGTACTTC. This gives the protein CAISEPGTGAYEQYF.

The chain employs TRBV5-5 and TRBJ2-5; TRBD2 might be the D (5 bases). The germline gives CDR1 SGHKS, CDR2 YYEKEE (reference sequence). Trimming cost V 3 bases and J 1 base, with 10 bases left between them. The CDR3 consists of 14 residues. The CDR3 region is CASSSGEFQETQYF. CDR3 DNA sequence: TGTGCCAGCAGCTCCGGGGAGTTCCAAGAGACCCAGTACTTC.

V is TRBV18 and J is TRBJ1-1; 9 bases agree with TRBD1. V dropped 4 bases and J dropped 2; count of bases not matched to a gene: 2. The CDR3 contains 14 residues. Germline-derived CDR1 and CDR2 are KGHSH and LQKENI. The CDR3 DNA reads TGTGCCAGCTCACGGGGACAGGGTAACACTGAAGCTTTCTTT. Translation: CASSRGQGNTEAFF.

The chain links TRBV27 to TRBJ1-2; D may be TRBD1 (5 bases). This CDR3 comprises 13 residues. CDR1 is MNHEY, CDR2 SMNVEV, per germline (reference sequence). Trimming stripped 4 bases from V and 3 bases from J, with 9 bases between. The CDR3, as DNA: TGTGCCAGCAGTTCGCAGGGTTACTATGGCTACACCTTC. Its protein product is CASSSQGYYGYTF.

The chain employs TRBV4-2 and TRBJ1-4; TRBD1 aligns across 10 bases. The germline V gene encodes CDR1 LGHNA and CDR2 YNFKEQ. V dropped 5 bases and J dropped 3; count of bases not matched to a gene: 15. The CDR3 is made up of 19 amino acids. The CDR3 region is CASSYRGDRGVGANEKLFF. The CDR3 DNA reads as TGTGCCAGCAGCTACAGAGGGGACAGGGGAGTCGGGGCTAATGAAAAACTGTTTTTT.

The V and J genes are TRBV7-2 and TRBJ2-7; 9 bases map to TRBD1. This CDR3 region has 16 residues. The germline V gene has CDR1 SGHTA and CDR2 FQGNSA. V trimming: 0 bases; J trimming: 3 bases; junction bases outside the gene matches: 6. This CDR3 reads CASSLAGQGSFYEQYF. In DNA, the CDR3 is TGTGCCAGCAGCTTAGCGGGACAGGGATCGTTCTACGAGCAGTACTTC.

Of note for this clone: The sample contains more than one DNA sequence encoding this CDR3. The rearrangement joins TRBV19 to TRBJ1-1; D perhaps matches TRBD1 (6 bases). Germline V lookup: CDR1 LNHDA, CDR2 SQIVND (reference sequence). Trimming removed 1 base at V and 5 bases at J, with 8 bases between. This CDR3 spans 13 amino acids. CDR3 DNA: TGTGCCAGTAGTATAGCCAGGGGAACTGAAGCTTTCTTT. Its translation: CASSIARGTEAFF.

Concerning this clone: At the DNA level, this CDR3 is encoded by other sequences in the same sample as well. The chain carries TRBV7-9 and TRBJ2-1, with 10 bases identical to TRBD1. This CDR3 has 15 amino acids. The V gene end was trimmed by 5 bases and the J gene end by 4 bases; junction bases not matched to a gene: 5. CDR1 SEHNR and CDR2 FQNEAQ come from the germline V gene (reference sequence). In DNA form, the CDR3 reads TGTGCCAGCAGCCCCCGGACAGGGGGATACAATGAGCAGTTCTTC. Translated, it gives CASSPRTGGYNEQFF. Together with reference TRBV7-9 and TRBJ2-1, the CDR3 gives the full variable domain: DTGVSQNPRHKITKRGQNVTFRCDPISEHNRLYWYRQTLGQGPEFLTYFQNEAQLEKSRLLSDRFSAERPKGSFSTLEIQRTEQGDSAMYLCASSPRTGGYNEQFFGPGTRLTVL.

This clone was seen once. The chain combines TRBV7-9 with TRBJ1-2; no clear D. Trimming removed 1 base from V and 6 bases from J, with 9 bases in between. Germline CDR1 reads SEHNR; CDR2 reads FQNEAQ (reference sequence). The CDR3 length is 13 residues. The CDR3 is CASSLVAADGYTF. Here the CDR3 DNA reads TGTGCCAGCAGCTTAGTCGCGGCTGATGGCTACACCTTC.

V gene TRBV19 combines with J gene TRBJ2-3; D call uncertain. This CDR3 is 13 amino acids long. Trimming took 6 bases from V and 2 from J, leaving 9 bases between them. Germline values: CDR1 LNHDA, CDR2 SQIVND (reference sequence). CDR3 coding DNA: TGTGCCAGTAGGCAACAGCACACAGATACGCAGTATTTT. Amino acids: CASRQQHTDTQYF.

This clone appeared a single time. The gene calls are TRBV28 and TRBJ2-1, with 8 bases fitting TRBD1. CDR1 and CDR2 (germline): MDHEN, SYDVKM. The CDR3 has 15 residues. The trim removed 5 bases at V and 2 bases at J, leaving 5 bases unmatched. The CDR3 DNA reads TGTGCCAGCAGTGAACAGGGGGGAGCCTACAATGAGCAGTTCTTC. Its protein product is CASSEQGGAYNEQFF.

V usage is TRBV4-3 and J usage is TRBJ1-1, with 7 bases lining up with TRBD1. CDR1 and CDR2 (germline): LGHNA, YSLEER. V trimming: 4 bases; J trimming: 4 bases; junction bases outside the gene matches: 12. The CDR3 is 16 amino acids. CDR3 DNA sequence: TGCGCCAGCAGCCGACGACACCGACAGGGTAGCACTGAAGCTTTCTTT. This encodes CASSRRHRQGSTEAFF.

The V call is TRBV11-2, the J call TRBJ2-1; maybe TRBD2 (6 bases). V was cut by 5 bases and J by 8 bases, with 10 bases left in between. Germline lookup yields CDR1 SGHAT and CDR2 FQNNGV. The CDR3 covers 12 residues. The DNA of the CDR3 is TGTGCCAGCAGCCCCACTAGCCATGAGCAGTTCTTC. Protein sequence: CASSPTSHEQFF.

The V and J genes are TRBV6-5 and TRBJ1-6; tentatively, D is TRBD1 (5 bases). The germline V gene encodes CDR1 MNHEY and CDR2 SVGAGI. The germline V and J ends were trimmed by 10 bases and 8 bases, with 12 bases remaining between them. CDR3 length: 12 amino acids. The CDR3 nucleotides read TGTGCCACCCAAACGGGGGATTCACCCCTCCACTTT. Residues: CATQTGDSPLHF.

The chain joins TRBV5-8 to TRBJ2-7; TRBD1 agrees at 7 bases. This CDR3 comprises 17 residues. Germline CDR1 and CDR2: SGHTS and YDEGEE. The V and J ends lost 4 bases and 1 base, in that order; junction bases with no gene match: 14. CDR3 protein: CASSRTGPTWRSYEQYF. CDR3 nucleotide sequence: TGTGCCAGCAGCCGGACAGGTCCCACATGGAGGTCCTACGAGCAGTACTTC.

This clone was recorded only once. V and J are TRBV28 and TRBJ1-5; 7 bases align to TRBD1. The CDR3 contains 16 residues. The V gene end was trimmed by 5 bases and the J gene end by 7 bases; junction bases not matched to a gene: 14. CDR1 is MDHEN and CDR2 is SYDVKM in the germline V gene. The CDR3, as DNA: TGTGCCAGCAGTCCGTTAGACAGGGCCCTCGGGCAGCCCCAGCATTTT. Its protein product is CASSPLDRALGQPQHF.

This chain links TRBV29-1 with TRBJ2-7; D might be TRBD2 (6 bases). The CDR3 extends over 12 amino acids. Germline V gives CDR1 SQVTM, CDR2 ANQGSEA. V was cut by 6 bases and J by 0 bases, with 9 bases left in between. The CDR3 nucleotides are TGCAGCGTCGGACTAAGCTCCTACGAGCAGTACTTC. It translates to CSVGLSSYEQYF.

A single count supports this clone. The chain employs TRBV5-6 and TRBJ1-5; 9 bases align to TRBD1. With 3 bases clipped from V and 0 bases from J, the junction kept 7 bases outside the gene matches. The CDR3 runs 17 residues. Germline V CDR1 and CDR2: SGHDT, YYEEEE. CDR3 residues: CASSSGTGINSNQPQHF. As DNA, the CDR3 is TGTGCCAGCAGCTCTGGGACAGGGATAAATAGCAATCAGCCCCAGCATTTT.

V usage is TRBV5-1 and J usage is TRBJ2-6; the D gene is possibly TRBD1 (6 bases). V shed 0 bases and J shed 2 bases, with 12 bases lying between them. The CDR3 sequence is 17 residues long. CDR1 SGHRS and CDR2 YFSETQ come from the germline V gene. The CDR3 nucleotides read TGCGCCAGCAGCTTGGGGGGGCAATGGGCTGGGGCCAACGTCCTGACTTTC. It translates to CASSLGGQWAGANVLTF.

This clone was picked up many times. This chain links TRBV19 with TRBJ1-4; D is possibly TRBD1 (5 bases). Germline-derived CDR1 and CDR2 are LNHDA and SQIVND (reference sequence). Trimming removed 1 base from V and 8 bases from J, with 14 bases in between. The length of the CDR3 is 15 residues. CDR3: CASSIVGGAEEKLFF. In nucleotides, the CDR3 is TGTGCCAGTAGTATAGTGGGAGGGGCGGAAGAAAAACTGTTTTTT. Complete variable domain (other parts from reference TRBV19 and TRBJ1-4): DGGITQSPKYLFRKEGQNVTLSCEQNLNHDAMYWYRQDPGQGLRLIYYSQIVNDFQKGDIAEGYSVSREKKESFPLTVTSAQKNPTAFYLCASSIVGGAEEKLFFGSGTQLSVL.

V gene TRBV5-1 combines with J gene TRBJ1-1; D may be TRBD1 (5 bases). V was trimmed by 2 bases and J by 1 base, leaving 9 bases between them. Germline CDR1 reads SGHRS; CDR2 reads YFSETQ. The length of the CDR3 is 14 residues. CDR3 sequence (DNA): TGCGCCAGCAGCTTATTTACAGGGAACACTGAAGCTTTCTTT. Translation gives CASSLFTGNTEAFF.

The chain couples TRBV6-4 to TRBJ1-1; no firm D call. This CDR3 has 13 residues. Per germline, CDR1 MRHNA and CDR2 SNTAGT. V lost 6 bases and J 1 base, leaving 9 bases between the germline ends. The chain's CDR3 is CASRTEGNTEAFF. The CDR3 DNA reads as TGTGCCAGCAGGACCGAGGGGAACACTGAAGCTTTCTTT.